Given below is one T cell receptor beta chain in context. The antigen is unknown. This specimen comes from a study of cytomegalovirus exposure and HLA in healthy donors. Findings of the study overall: A missense variant in DCLRE1C was later tied to TCR beta V- and J-gene trimming. In a later analysis, approximately 15,000 TCR beta sequences were associated with HLA alleles at 0.05 false discovery rate.

Use of 60 Vbeta and 13 Jbeta primers characterized the PCR. Generated by immunoSEQ multiplex PCR, the TCRdb table keeps only in-frame clones and is missing some. Of under 200,000 clones listed, 80% were seen once; the top ten hold less than 7%. Specimen: PBMCs. This TCR came from a man in his forties or fifties in good health and CMV-seropositive.

The CDR3 DNA sequence: TGCGCCAGCAACCCTGTACTTGAAGAGACCCAGTACTTC. Translated: CASNPVLEETQYF. The chain couples TRBV5-1 to TRBJ2-5, with D unresolved. This CDR3 has 13 residues. CDR1 SGHRS and CDR2 YFSETQ come from the germline V gene. Between the trimmed V and J ends, which lost 6 bases and 3 bases, there was a span of 12 bases.